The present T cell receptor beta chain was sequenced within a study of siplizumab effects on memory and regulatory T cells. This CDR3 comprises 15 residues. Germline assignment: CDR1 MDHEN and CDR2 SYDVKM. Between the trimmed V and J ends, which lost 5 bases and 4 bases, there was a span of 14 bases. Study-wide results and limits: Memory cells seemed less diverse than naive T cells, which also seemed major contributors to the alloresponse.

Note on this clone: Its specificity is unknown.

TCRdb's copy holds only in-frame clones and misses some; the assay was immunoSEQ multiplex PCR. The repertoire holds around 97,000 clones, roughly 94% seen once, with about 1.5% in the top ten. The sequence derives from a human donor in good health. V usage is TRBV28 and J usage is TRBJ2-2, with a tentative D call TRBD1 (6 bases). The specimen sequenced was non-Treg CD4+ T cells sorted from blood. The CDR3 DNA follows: TGTGCCAGCAGTGGGGACACCTGGGGCACCGGGGAGCTGTTTTTT. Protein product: CASSGDTWGTGELFF. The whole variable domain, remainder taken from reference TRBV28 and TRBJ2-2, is DVKVTQSSRYLVKRTGEKVFLECVQDMDHENMFWYRQDPGLGLRLIYFSYDVKMKEKGDIPEGYSVSREKKERFSLILESASTNQTSMYLCASSGDTWGTGELFFGEGSRLTVL.